The following is a T cell receptor (beta chain) sequence with its context. The data were taken from a study of shared clonotypes between healthy human individuals. The naive CD8 fraction comprised CD45RO-negative cells positively selected for CCR7 and excluded terminally differentiated effector memory CD45RA+ cells. The CDR3 length is 14 residues. After removal of 7 bases from V and 2 bases from J, the junction contained 5 bases not matched to a gene. Germline CDR1 reads SGDLS; CDR2 reads YYNGEE. Measured with immunoSEQ multiplex PCR; TCRdb has only the in-frame clones, and not every one. The sample yields 550,000 to 650,000 clones, 95% to 96% seen once.

The sequence came from a woman in her 30s in good health. The genes are TRBV9 and TRBJ2-2, with 7 bases matching TRBD1. Specimen: naive CD8+ T cells sorted from blood. This CDR3 is CASDDRANTGELFF. CDR3 DNA: TGTGCCAGCGATGACAGGGCTAACACCGGGGAGCTGTTTTTT.